This TCR beta chain derives from a study of blood T cell repertoires in COVID-19. Study details: From T cells, B-cell-depleted T cells, or PBMCs came the material, which was cDNA or gDNA.

TCRdb keeps only in-frame clones here, not all; method: immunoSEQ multiplex PCR. The sample lists hundreds of thousands of clones; approximately 80% were seen once. V gave up 1 base and J gave up 10 bases; unmatched junction bases: 8. The CDR3 has 15 amino acids. Germline V lookup: CDR1 SGHAT, CDR2 FQNNGV. Sequences were obtained from peripheral blood. This receptor was taken from a woman of 80 years or more with active or convalescent COVID-19. The chain has TRBV11-2 and TRBJ2-1; TRBD1 agrees at 9 bases. DNA for the CDR3: TGTGCCAGCAGCTTAGGTGACAGGGGGTTTATAGAGCAGTTCTTC. This encodes CASSLGDRGFIEQFF.